This entry lists 30 T cell receptor beta chains sequenced from one sample in a study of T cells in Graves' hyperthyroidism and ophthalmopathy. Amplification yielded TCR beta CDR3 regions, with RNA transcripts as the source. Primed by the HTBI set, a first-round RT-PCR was run on the TCR CDR3. TCRdb ran MiXCR on the multiplex PCR reads and lists one entry per CDR3 protein. The data contain some 360,000 distinct CDR3 sequences, 18% of them seen just once; the ten biggest clones take up roughly 15%. Sequenced sample: blood. Receptors were obtained from a middle-aged woman with Graves' ophthalmopathy.

This clonotype was seen a handful of times. The chain joins TRBV6-1 to TRBJ1-2, with D possibly TRBD1 on 6 matching bases. The CDR3 totals 15 residues. Looked up from germline, CDR1 is MNHNS and CDR2 is SASEGT. Trimming shortened V by 1 base and J by 4 bases, and 13 bases separated the two germline ends. The chain's CDR3 is CASSEVVGGIYGYTF. The CDR3, as DNA: TGTGCCAGCAGTGAAGTTGTAGGGGGAATCTATGGCTACACCTTC.

This clonotype was detected ten times or more. This chain uses TRBV12-3 or TRBV12-4 with TRBJ2-5; 8 positions match TRBD1. Losses at the gene ends were 3 bases for V and 5 bases for J; bases not matched to a gene: 5. The CDR3 has 14 residues. The CDR3 nucleotides are TGTGCCAGCAGTTTTCGGCAGGGGGCGGAGACCCAGTACTTC. This translates into CASSFRQGAETQYF.

V gene TRBV20-1 combines with J gene TRBJ1-5; no reliable D call. Germline lookup yields CDR1 DFQATT and CDR2 SNEGSKA (reference sequence). Deletions cut 3 bases from V and 0 bases from J, with 6 bases between. CDR3 length: 13 residues. The CDR3 region is CSARTPSNQPQHF. The DNA of the CDR3 is TGCAGTGCTAGGACACCTAGCAATCAGCCCCAGCATTTT.

V is TRBV18 and J is TRBJ2-7; no reliable D call. This CDR3 comprises 15 residues. Per the germline V gene, CDR1 is KGHSH and CDR2 is LQKENI. Trimming shortened V by 0 bases and J by 0 bases, and 9 bases separated the two germline ends. The CDR3 protein is CASSPPRGVSYEQYF. The DNA of the CDR3 is TGTGCCAGCTCACCACCGCGAGGAGTCTCCTACGAGCAGTACTTC.

In regard to this clonotype: This may be a read error: a much more frequent sequence differs by one nucleotide. The chain is built from TRBV27 and TRBJ2-5; the D is unclear. The CDR3 is 14 residues long. The V gene's germline CDR1 is MNHEY and CDR2 SMNVEV (reference sequence). DNA for the CDR3: TGTGCCGGCAGTTTGGAAGGGCCGGGAGAGACCCAGTACTTC. This translates into CAGSLEGPGETQYF.

The table lists this clonotype with many counts. A much larger clonotype is one base distant, so this may be a read error. J is TRBJ1-1 and V is TRBV7-9; D is ambiguous. Deletions cut 3 bases from V and 1 base from J, with 3 bases between. The length of the CDR3 is 12 residues. CDR1 is SEHNR, CDR2 FQNEAQ, per germline (reference sequence). CDR3 in amino acids: CASSFPNTEAFF. CDR3 nucleotides: TGTGCCAGCAGCTTCCCGAACACTGAAGCTTTCTTT.

This clonotype was counted many times. This chain links TRBV12-3 or TRBV12-4 with TRBJ1-1; TRBD1 is a possible D gene (5 bases). The CDR3 is 13 residues long. V was pared by 3 bases and J by 4 bases, with 9 bases between. Written as DNA, the CDR3 is TGTGCCAGCAGTTTTGGGGGGGGCACTGAAGCTTTCTTT. This sequence encodes CASSFGGGTEAFF.

The CDR3 nucleotides read TGTGCCAGCAGTTTAGGAGCTACCCTTGGGTACTTC. Its translation: CASSLGATLGYF. The chain is built from TRBV12-3 or TRBV12-4 and TRBJ2-7; D not resolved. Trimming removed 1 base from V and 12 bases from J, with 13 bases in between. There are 12 residues in the CDR3.

This clonotype has ten or more counts. The chain links TRBV6-2 or TRBV6-3 to TRBJ1-1; D unresolved. The CDR3 is made up of 14 amino acids. The V end was cut by 6 bases, the J end by 3 bases, with 14 bases between. Germline V gene data show CDR1 as MNHEY and CDR2 as SVGEGT. CDR3 amino acids: CASSRTVGYTEAFF. In DNA, the CDR3 is TGTGCCAGCAGCCGAACGGTGGGTTACACTGAAGCTTTCTTT.

This clonotype was counted many times. V usage is TRBV11-1 and J usage is TRBJ2-7; 7 bases fit TRBD1. From germline, CDR1 is SGHAT and CDR2 FQDESV (reference sequence). V shed 3 bases and J 4 bases; nucleotides not matched to a gene: 3. The CDR3 loop spans 13 amino acids. The CDR3 sequence is CASSFLTGYEQYF. The CDR3 bases are TGTGCCAGCAGCTTCTTGACAGGGTACGAGCAGTACTTC. Using reference TRBV11-1 and TRBJ2-7 for the parts outside the CDR3, the full variable domain is EAEVAQSPRYKITEKSQAVAFWCDPISGHATLYWYRQILGQGPELLVQFQDESVVDDSQLPKDRFSAERLKGVDSTLKIQPAELGDSAMYLCASSFLTGYEQYFGPGTRLTVT.

This clonotype was seen many times. This chain connects TRBV19 to TRBJ2-2; TRBD1 is a possible D gene (5 bases). V was pared by 9 bases and J by 5 bases, with 7 bases between. The CDR3 is 11 amino acids. Germline V gene data show CDR1 as LNHDA and CDR2 as SQIVND (reference sequence). The CDR3 sequence: CARTGTGELFF. In DNA form, the CDR3 reads TGTGCCAGAACAGGTACCGGGGAGCTGTTTTTT.

The V and J genes are TRBV19 and TRBJ1-1; no clear D. CDR1 is LNHDA, CDR2 SQIVND, per germline (reference sequence). V lost 7 bases and J lost 1, with 10 bases in between. This CDR3 is built from 13 residues. CDR3 DNA: TGTGCCAGTAAAAGCACTTGGAACACTGAAGCTTTCTTT. Residues: CASKSTWNTEAFF.

This clonotype has at least ten counts. CDR3 loop: CASSPGSRYEQYF. The CDR3 region has the DNA TGTGCCAGCAGCCCAGGGTCCCGATACGAGCAGTACTTC. The chain joins TRBV7-9 to TRBJ2-7, with D perhaps TRBD1 (5 bases). The germline V and J ends were trimmed by 5 bases and 4 bases, with 12 bases remaining between them. CDR1 is SEHNR, CDR2 FQNEAQ, per germline (reference sequence). The CDR3 spans 13 residues.

This clonotype was counted many times. The V call is TRBV12-3 or TRBV12-4, the J call TRBJ1-2; tentatively, D is TRBD1 (6 bases). V was clipped by 8 bases and J by 7 bases, with 20 bases between them. CDR3 length equals 14 residues. The CDR3: CASQLSKQGTGYTF. CDR3 in DNA: TGTGCCAGCCAGCTTTCAAAACAGGGTACTGGCTACACCTTC.

V gene TRBV5-4 combines with J gene TRBJ1-2, with D maybe TRBD1 (5 bases). The V gene lost 4 bases and the J gene lost 9 bases, with 13 bases spanning the gap. CDR1 and CDR2 (germline): SGHNT, YYREEE (reference sequence). The CDR3 spans 12 residues. CDR3 loop: CASSERQLRYTF. The CDR3 coding sequence is TGTGCCAGCAGCGAGAGACAGTTGCGCTACACCTTC.

This clonotype was found a few times. This may arise from a read error, as a much more abundant clone is one base away. V is TRBV30 and J is TRBJ1-4; the D is unclear. The germline CDR1 and CDR2 sequences are GTSNPN and SVGIG (reference sequence). The CDR3 extends over 12 amino acids. CDR3 nucleotide sequence: TGTGCCTGGAGCGCGAAGGGCGAAAAACTGTCTTTT. Residues: CAWSAKGEKLSF.

In this sample, this clonotype turned up many times. The chain uses TRBV7-6 and TRBJ1-5; the D is unclear. The CDR3 sequence is 13 residues long. V lost 8 bases, J lost 6 bases, and 14 bases lay in between. Germline V gene sequence: CDR1 SGHVS, CDR2 FNYEAQ. CDR3 nucleotide sequence: TGTGCCAGCGACCCGCGGGTTAGTCAGCCCCAGCATTTT. Its translation: CASDPRVSQPQHF. The complete variable domain, with remaining parts taken from reference TRBV7-6 and TRBJ1-5, reads GAGVSQSPRYKVTKRGQDVALRCDPISGHVSLYWYRQALGQGPEFLTYFNYEAQQDKSGLPNDRFSAERPEGSISTLTIQRTEQRDSAMYRCASDPRVSQPQHFGDGTRLSIL.

In regard to this clonotype: A much larger clone differs from this one at a single base, so this may be a read error. The V and J genes are TRBV4-3 and TRBJ1-2; 9 positions match TRBD1. CDR1 is LGHNA, CDR2 YSLEER, per germline. The CDR3 is made up of 16 amino acids. The CDR3 nucleotides are TGCGCCATCAGCCAAACCACAGGGGGCTTCAACTATGGCTACACCTTC. Translating it yields CAISQTTGGFNYGYTF.

The table lists this clonotype with many counts. The rearrangement joins TRBV28 to TRBJ1-6; D gene ambiguous. Between the trimmed V and J ends, which lost 3 bases and 10 bases, there was a span of 7 bases. Germline CDR1 and CDR2: MDHEN and SYDVKM. This CDR3 is 12 amino acids long. The CDR3 region has the DNA TGTGCCAGCAGTTTCTTCGTGTCACCCCTCCACTTT. Residues: CASSFFVSPLHF.

This clonotype was found many times. This sequence joins TRBV6-5 and TRBJ2-5; TRBD2 is a possible D gene (7 bases). V lost 6 bases, J lost 4 bases, and 24 bases lay in between. The V gene's germline CDR1 is MNHEY and CDR2 SVGAGI. This CDR3 region has 17 residues. CDR3 protein: CASSTRARGGSLETQYF. Here the CDR3 DNA reads TGTGCCAGCAGCACCCGGGCTAGGGGGGGATCATTAGAGACCCAGTACTTC.

The chain employs TRBV28 and TRBJ2-2; 7 bases are a match to TRBD1. Germline loops: CDR1 MDHEN, CDR2 SYDVKM. The CDR3 is 15 residues long. V shed 5 bases and J 5 bases; nucleotides not matched to a gene: 8. CDR3 DNA: TGTGCCAGCAGTCCCGTGACAGGGATAACCGGGGAGCTGTTTTTT. Protein: CASSPVTGITGELFF.

Many counts were recorded for this clonotype. One end of the junction does not line up with germline, which may come from a read error. The CDR3 sequence: CSARQNYKQYF. The CDR3 nucleotides read TGCAGCGCCCGACAGAACTACAAGCAGTACTTC. This chain connects TRBV20-1 to TRBJ2-7; D may be TRBD1 (5 bases). The CDR3 is 11 residues long. The germline gives CDR1 DFQATT, CDR2 SNEGSKA (reference sequence).

This clonotype was detected ten times or more. The chain is built from TRBV30 and TRBJ1-2; a possible D gene is TRBD1 (5 bases). The CDR3 runs 15 residues. Between the trimmed V and J ends, which lost 1 base and 4 bases, there was a span of 16 bases. Germline assignment: CDR1 GTSNPN and CDR2 SVGIG (reference sequence). The DNA of the CDR3 is TGTGCCTGGAGTGCCGTGGGGGTGGCGAGCTATGGCTACACCTTC. The encoded protein is CAWSAVGVASYGYTF.

There are many counts of this clonotype. V gene TRBV2 combines with J gene TRBJ1-1, with TRBD1 as a possible D gene (6 bases). CDR1 and CDR2 (germline): SNHLY, FYNNEI. The CDR3 spans 13 residues. Trimming removed 8 bases at V and 6 bases at J, with 16 bases between. The CDR3 region is CASYRASSAEAFF. The CDR3 nucleotides are TGTGCCAGCTACAGGGCGAGCTCAGCTGAAGCTTTCTTT.

This clonotype was counted at least ten times. The genes are TRBV28 and TRBJ2-4; D is ambiguous. V gave up 6 bases and J gave up 5 bases, with 5 bases separating them. The CDR3 loop spans 11 amino acids. Germline V CDR1 and CDR2: MDHEN, SYDVKM. CDR3 amino acids: CASRDENIQYF. CDR3 sequence (DNA): TGTGCCAGCAGGGACGAAAACATTCAGTACTTC.

This clonotype was counted many times. The chain joins TRBV6-4 to TRBJ2-7; TRBD2 matches at 12 bases. Germline assignment: CDR1 MRHNA and CDR2 SNTAGT. Trimming at V came to 7 bases and at J to 4 bases, leaving 20 bases not matched to a gene. CDR3 length: 19 amino acids. CDR3 DNA: TGTGCCAGCAAGGGGGTCCCATGGCAAGCGACTAGCGGGGGATACGAGCAGTACTTC. Translation gives CASKGVPWQATSGGYEQYF.

This clonotype was counted many times. V is TRBV19 and J is TRBJ1-5, with TRBD1 matching 12 bases. The V gene's germline CDR1 is LNHDA and CDR2 SQIVND (reference sequence). The junction had 9 bases not matched to a gene; V was cut back by 5 bases and J by 7 bases. This CDR3 has 16 residues. The CDR3 sequence is CASSAPGQGAGQPQHF. In DNA form, the CDR3 reads TGTGCCAGTAGTGCACCGGGACAGGGGGCGGGGCAGCCCCAGCATTTT.

This clonotype has at least ten counts. The genes are TRBV9 and TRBJ2-5, with D uncertain. Germline CDR1 is SGDLS and CDR2 is YYNGEE. V was trimmed by 0 bases and J by 0 bases, leaving 6 bases between them. This CDR3 is 14 amino acids long. CDR3 sequence reads: CASSVGPYQETQYF. DNA of the CDR3: TGTGCCAGCAGCGTAGGCCCTTACCAAGAGACCCAGTACTTC.

This clonotype was recorded many times. The rearrangement uses TRBV30 and TRBJ1-5; D remains unclear. V was trimmed by 2 bases and J by 4 bases, leaving 9 bases between them. CDR1 is GTSNPN and CDR2 is SVGIG in the germline V gene (reference sequence). This CDR3 spans 13 amino acids. CDR3 region: CAWSFRENQPQHF. DNA for the CDR3: TGTGCCTGGAGTTTCCGGGAAAATCAGCCCCAGCATTTT.

This clonotype was seen many times. The V and J genes are TRBV28 and TRBJ2-7, with D perhaps matching TRBD2 (5 bases). The germline V gene encodes CDR1 MDHEN and CDR2 SYDVKM. This CDR3 contains 13 residues. Trimming removed 2 bases at V and 5 bases at J, with 10 bases between. The CDR3 DNA sequence: TGTGCCAGCAGTTTAACGGAGGTAAACGAGCAGTACTTC. This sequence encodes CASSLTEVNEQYF.